These 21 T cell receptor beta chains came from one sample sequenced in a study of blood T cell repertoires in COVID-19. Some clones are missing from TCRdb's copy, which holds only in-frame ones; the method was immunoSEQ multiplex PCR. This sample has 60,000 to 75,000 clones, with 82% found just once. Specimen: peripheral blood. These receptors were collected from a human donor in a cohort sampled during active COVID-19.

The chain joins TRBV2 to TRBJ2-3; 7 bases are shared with TRBD2. V was pared by 7 bases and J by 3 bases, with 7 bases of the junction left unmatched. Germline values: CDR1 SNHLY, CDR2 FYNNEI. The CDR3 contains 14 residues. DNA of the CDR3: TGTGCCAGCAAGGCCCCCGGGGGGACAGATACGCAGTATTTT. Translating it yields CASKAPGGTDTQYF.

The chain links TRBV13 to TRBJ2-1; 8 bases align to TRBD1. Germline V CDR1 and CDR2: PRHDT, FYEKMQ (reference sequence). J was trimmed by 6 bases and V by 5 bases; bases with no gene match: 9. This CDR3 has 15 amino acids. Here the CDR3 DNA reads TGTGCCAGCAGCCTGCGGACAGGGATACCCAATGAGCAGTTCTTC. Amino acids: CASSLRTGIPNEQFF.

The V and J genes are TRBV4-2 and TRBJ1-5; D may be TRBD1 (6 bases). The CDR3 has 15 amino acids. The germline CDR1 and CDR2 sequences are LGHNA and YNFKEQ. The germline V and J ends were trimmed by 5 bases and 2 bases, with 13 bases remaining between them. The CDR3 nucleotides read TGTGCCAGCAGCACGGCATCAGGGGGCAATCAGCCCCAGCATTTT. It encodes CASSTASGGNQPQHF.

V gene TRBV15 combines with J gene TRBJ2-5; the match to TRBD2 covers 13 bases. V gave up 1 base and J gave up 2 bases; unmatched junction bases: 1. The CDR3 is 16 residues long. The germline gives CDR1 LNHNV, CDR2 YYDKDF (reference sequence). In nucleotides, the CDR3 is TGTGCCACCAGCAGAGGACTAGCGGGGGGTCAAGAGACCCAGTACTTC. Protein sequence: CATSRGLAGGQETQYF.

Only a few counts were recorded for this clone. This chain joins TRBV7-9 and TRBJ1-2; D uncertain. Germline values: CDR1 SEHNR, CDR2 FQNEAQ (reference sequence). V was clipped by 1 base and J by 6 bases, with 6 bases between them. The CDR3 is 12 amino acids. Here the CDR3 DNA reads TGTGCCAGCAGCTTAGGTCCTGATGGCTACACCTTC. Translating gives CASSLGPDGYTF.

This sequence joins TRBV30 and TRBJ1-1; 10 nucleotides agree with TRBD1. V shed 1 base and J 3 bases; nucleotides not matched to a gene: 5. CDR1 and CDR2 (germline): GTSNPN, SVGIG (reference sequence). This CDR3 is built from 15 residues. The CDR3 DNA is TGTGCCTGGAGTGAAGACAGGGGGCGCGACACTGAAGCTTTCTTT. It specifies CAWSEDRGRDTEAFF.

This chain joins TRBV29-1 and TRBJ1-5; TRBD1 is a possible D gene (5 bases). The CDR3 loop spans 13 amino acids. Germline values: CDR1 SQVTM, CDR2 ANQGSEA. V was shortened by 5 bases and J by 4 bases, with 12 bases between the two germline ends. The CDR3 loop reads CSVRQGRNQPQHF. CDR3 in DNA: TGCAGCGTTCGGCAGGGAAGAAATCAGCCCCAGCATTTT.

This chain connects TRBV19 to TRBJ1-5; possibly TRBD1 for D (6 bases). V lost 4 bases to trimming and J lost 3 bases, with 10 bases between them. CDR1 is LNHDA and CDR2 is SQIVND in the germline V gene (reference sequence). This CDR3 contains 14 residues. The CDR3 spells CASSTDRPNQPQHF. DNA for the CDR3: TGTGCCAGTAGTACGGACAGACCCAATCAGCCCCAGCATTTT.

The chain uses TRBV2 and TRBJ1-5; tentative D call: TRBD1 (6 bases). This CDR3 is built from 14 residues. Deletions cut 8 bases from V and 4 bases from J, with 15 bases between. The V gene's germline CDR1 is SNHLY and CDR2 FYNNEI. CDR3 DNA: TGTGCCAGCCGGGGTCCCAGGGGAAATCAGCCCCAGCATTTT. Translated: CASRGPRGNQPQHF.

This clone showed up just once. The rearrangement links TRBV7-8 to TRBJ1-2, with D maybe TRBD1 (5 bases). Trimming pared 8 bases from V and 0 bases from J, leaving 16 bases between. The length of the CDR3 is 15 residues. Looked up from germline, CDR1 is SGHVS and CDR2 is FQNEAQ. CDR3: CASWGVANANYGYTF. The CDR3 region has the DNA TGTGCCAGCTGGGGGGTAGCGAACGCTAACTATGGCTACACCTTC.

The rearrangement links TRBV6-6 to TRBJ1-4; 7 bases match TRBD1. The V and J ends lost 6 bases and 5 bases, in that order; junction bases with no gene match: 9. The CDR3 is 15 amino acids. The germline CDR1 and CDR2 sequences are MNHNY and SVGAGI (reference sequence). In DNA form, the CDR3 reads TGTGCCAGCAGACAACAGGGGAATAAGAATGAAAAACTGTTTTTT. This encodes CASRQQGNKNEKLFF.

The rearrangement links TRBV6-6 to TRBJ1-6, with 9 bases aligning to TRBD1. V shed 0 bases, J shed 8 bases, and the junction held 2 bases outside the gene matches. CDR3 length equals 15 residues. CDR1 is MNHNY and CDR2 is SVGAGI in the germline V gene (reference sequence). CDR3 DNA: TGTGCCAGCAGTTACTCGACAGGGGGGCATTCACCCCTCCACTTT. It yields the protein CASSYSTGGHSPLHF.

This chain joins TRBV28 and TRBJ2-7, with 11 bases lining up with TRBD2. Per germline, CDR1 MDHEN and CDR2 SYDVKM. Trimming removed 5 bases from V and 9 bases from J; junction bases left unmatched: 15. The CDR3 is made up of 16 amino acids. CDR3 bases: TGTGCCAGCAGTCAGCCCGGGACTAGCGGATCTCTAGGGCAGTACGTC. Protein sequence: CASSQPGTSGSLGQYV.

The chain uses TRBV11-2 and TRBJ1-2, with 8 bases that match TRBD1. From germline, CDR1 is SGHAT and CDR2 FQNNGV. This CDR3 has 15 residues. J gave up 5 bases and V 4 bases, and 9 bases lay outside the gene matches. DNA for the CDR3: TGTGCCAGCAGCTCCCAGGGGGCGTATGTTTATGGCTACACCTTC. Translated, it gives CASSSQGAYVYGYTF.

CDR3 DNA: TGTGCCAGTCGCGGGTTTAGGGATCAGCCCCAGCATTTT. Translated: CASRGFRDQPQHF. The chain carries TRBV19 and TRBJ1-5; D remains unclear. CDR3 length equals 13 residues. From germline, CDR1 is LNHDA and CDR2 SQIVND (reference sequence). The V end was cut by 8 bases, the J end by 5 bases, with 13 bases between. Using reference TRBV19 and TRBJ1-5 for the parts outside the CDR3, the full variable domain is DGGITQSPKYLFRKEGQNVTLSCEQNLNHDAMYWYRQDPGQGLRLIYYSQIVNDFQKGDIAEGYSVSREKKESFPLTVTSAQKNPTAFYLCASRGFRDQPQHFGDGTRLSIL.

This rearrangement joins TRBV10-3 to TRBJ1-1; maybe TRBD1 (6 bases). The CDR3 extends over 15 amino acids. V lost 0 bases and J lost 5, with 13 bases in between. Germline CDR1 ENHRY, CDR2 SYGVKD. CDR3 amino acids: CAISESGGGWTEAFF. DNA of the CDR3: TGTGCCATCAGTGAGTCCGGGGGGGGCTGGACTGAAGCTTTCTTT.

The chain uses TRBV27 and TRBJ2-4, with TRBD1 matching 8 bases. Trimming removed 4 bases from V and 0 bases from J; junction bases left unmatched: 5. In germline, CDR1 is MNHEY, CDR2 SMNVEV (reference sequence). The CDR3 is 16 amino acids. CDR3 region: CASSSRGPVAKNIQYF. CDR3 nucleotide sequence: TGTGCCAGCAGTTCCAGGGGGCCCGTAGCCAAAAACATTCAGTACTTC.

This sequence joins TRBV4-1 and TRBJ2-5; 11 bases are a match to TRBD2. The germline gives CDR1 MGHRA, CDR2 YSYEKL. Unmatched junction bases numbered 13, after V lost 2 bases and J lost 5 bases. The CDR3 covers 18 residues. The CDR3 reads CASSQTGTSGYSMETQYF. DNA for the CDR3: TGCGCCAGCAGCCAAACCGGGACTAGCGGTTACTCTATGGAGACCCAGTACTTC.

V gene TRBV19 combines with J gene TRBJ2-1; the D gene is possibly TRBD2 (5 bases). V lost 1 base, J lost 6 bases, and 13 bases lay in between. This CDR3 region has 15 residues. Germline CDR1 reads LNHDA; CDR2 reads SQIVND (reference sequence). CDR3 protein: CASSIGPGGSNEQFF. The CDR3 DNA sequence: TGTGCCAGTAGTATAGGCCCCGGCGGGTCCAATGAGCAGTTCTTC.

The chain combines TRBV6-1 with TRBJ1-5, with TRBD1 as a possible D gene (5 bases). V was clipped by 3 bases and J by 4 bases, with 16 bases between them. Germline-derived CDR1 and CDR2 are MNHNS and SASEGT. The CDR3 has 16 residues. This CDR3 is CASSDPGLNGNQPQHF. The CDR3 nucleotides read TGTGCCAGCAGTGACCCAGGGCTCAACGGAAATCAGCCCCAGCATTTT.

The V call is TRBV6-6, the J call TRBJ2-1, with D possibly TRBD1 on 6 matching bases. V was clipped by 7 bases and J by 11 bases, with 18 bases between them. Germline lookup yields CDR1 MNHNY and CDR2 SVGAGI (reference sequence). The CDR3 totals 13 residues. The CDR3, as DNA: TGTGCCAGCAAAACAGGGTCCGGACGACAGCAGTTCTTC. Amino acid sequence: CASKTGSGRQQFF.